The present T cell receptor (beta chain) was sequenced within a study of CD8+CD57+ T cells in acquired aplastic anemia. TCR beta VDJ and CDR3 profiles were obtained from a genomic DNA template. TCRdb processed the reads anew with MiXCR; each CDR3 protein has one entry. Among about 40,000 distinct CDR3 sequences listed, 68% were seen once. Study findings and constraints: Patients and controls shared nearly 30 CD8+ CDR3 sequences, highly expressed in patients.

Concerning this clonotype: Antigen specificity is unknown.

The sequenced sample was sorted CD4+, CD8+, or CD8+CD57+ T cells (not recorded which) from PBMCs. The TCR was taken from a human donor in good health, serving as a control.

The CDR3 nucleotides read TGTGCCATCAGTGACCCCGGCAGGACCTCCTACGAGCAGTACTTC. As protein: CAISDPGRTSYEQYF. The chain recombines TRBV10-3 with TRBJ2-7; D call uncertain. V was trimmed by 3 bases and J by 0 bases, leaving 12 bases between them. The germline V gene encodes CDR1 ENHRY and CDR2 SYGVKD. The CDR3 is 15 amino acids.